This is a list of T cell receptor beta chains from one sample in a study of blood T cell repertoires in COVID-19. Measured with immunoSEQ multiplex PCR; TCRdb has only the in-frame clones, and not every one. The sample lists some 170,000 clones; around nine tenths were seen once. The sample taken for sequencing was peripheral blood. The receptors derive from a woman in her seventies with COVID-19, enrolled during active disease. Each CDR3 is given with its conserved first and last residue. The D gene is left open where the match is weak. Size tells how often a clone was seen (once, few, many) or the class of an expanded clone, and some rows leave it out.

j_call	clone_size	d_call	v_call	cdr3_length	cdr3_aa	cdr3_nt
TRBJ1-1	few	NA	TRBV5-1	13	CASSSSGGAEAFF	TGCGCCAGCAGCTCCTCCGGGGGAGCTGAAGCTTTCTTT
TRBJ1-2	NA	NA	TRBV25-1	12	CASSPQGGGYTF	TGTGCCAGCAGTCCACAGGGTGGGGGCTACACCTTC
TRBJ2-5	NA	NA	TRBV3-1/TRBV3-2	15	CASSQGAGIQETQYF	TGTGCCAGCAGTCAAGGGGCAGGGATCCAAGAGACCCAGTACTTC
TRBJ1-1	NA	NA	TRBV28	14	CASSFWRENTEAFF	TGTGCCAGCAGTTTTTGGCGGGAGAACACTGAAGCTTTCTTT
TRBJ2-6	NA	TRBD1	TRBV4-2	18	CASTPGDRGNSGANVLTF	TGTGCCAGCACCCCTGGGGACAGGGGCAACTCTGGGGCCAACGTCCTGACTTTC
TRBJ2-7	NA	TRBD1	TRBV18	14	CASSPRQGQREQYF	TGTGCCAGCTCACCACGACAGGGGCAGAGAGAGCAGTACTTC
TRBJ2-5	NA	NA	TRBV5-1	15	CASSLQDQGLETQYF	TGCGCCAGCAGCTTGCAAGACCAGGGTTTGGAGACCCAGTACTTC
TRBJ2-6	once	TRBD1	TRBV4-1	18	CASTIRGDRVDGANVLTF	TGCGCCAGCACCATCAGAGGGGACAGGGTAGATGGGGCCAACGTCCTGACTTTC
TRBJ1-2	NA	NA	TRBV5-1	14	CASSFSAVSGGYTF	TGCGCCAGCAGCTTCTCCGCGGTCTCTGGTGGCTACACCTTC
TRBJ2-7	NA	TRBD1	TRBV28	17	CASSLWAWVGQTYEQYF	TGTGCCAGCAGTTTATGGGCCTGGGTGGGACAGACCTACGAGCAGTACTTC
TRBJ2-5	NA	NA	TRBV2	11	CASREQGSQYF	TGTGCCAGCAGGGAACAGGGTTCCCAGTACTTC
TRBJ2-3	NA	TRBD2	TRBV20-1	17	CSASFLGLAGYTDTQYF	TGCAGTGCTAGTTTCTTGGGACTAGCGGGCTACACAGATACGCAGTATTTT
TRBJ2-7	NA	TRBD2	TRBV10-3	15	CAISESLAGGSEQYF	TGTGCCATCAGTGAGTCCCTAGCGGGAGGTTCCGAGCAGTACTTC
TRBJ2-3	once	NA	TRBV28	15	CASSLEGRDTDTQYF	TGTGCCAGCAGTTTGGAGGGCCGGGACACAGATACGCAGTATTTT
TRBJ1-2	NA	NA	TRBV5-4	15	CASSSRMGRDYGYTF	TGTGCCAGCAGCTCGAGAATGGGGAGGGACTATGGCTACACCTTC
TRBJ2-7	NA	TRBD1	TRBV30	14	CAWSVWDSLYEQYF	TGTGCCTGGAGTGTTTGGGACAGTCTCTACGAGCAGTACTTC
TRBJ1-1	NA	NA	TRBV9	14	CASSPRARNTEAFF	TGTGCCAGCAGCCCCAGGGCGCGGAACACTGAAGCTTTCTTT
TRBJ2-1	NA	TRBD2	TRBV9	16	CASSVGSGGIYNEQFF	TGTGCCAGCAGCGTAGGGTCGGGAGGGATCTACAATGAGCAGTTCTTC
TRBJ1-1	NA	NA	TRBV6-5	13	CASSSGVATEAFF	TGTGCCAGCAGTTCGGGTGTCGCCACTGAAGCTTTCTTT
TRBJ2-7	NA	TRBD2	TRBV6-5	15	CASRGVRGGDYEQYF	TGTGCCAGCAGGGGAGTACGGGGGGGAGACTACGAGCAGTACTTC
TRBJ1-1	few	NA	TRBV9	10	CASSVRRGFF	TGTGCCAGCAGCGTGCGCCGGGGTTTCTTT
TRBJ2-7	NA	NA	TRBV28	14	CASSLVGISYEQYF	TGTGCCAGCAGTTTGGTGGGCATTTCCTACGAGCAGTACTTC
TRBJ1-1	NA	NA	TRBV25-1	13	CASSRGLNTEAFF	TGTGCCAGCAGTCGGGGTCTAAACACTGAAGCTTTCTTT
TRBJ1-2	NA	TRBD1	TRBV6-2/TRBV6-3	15	CASSRGQAVNYGYTF	TGTGCCAGCAGCCGGGGACAGGCCGTCAACTATGGCTACACCTTC
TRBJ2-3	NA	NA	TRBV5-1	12	CASSSSTDTQYF	TGCGCCAGCAGCTCTAGCACAGATACGCAGTATTTT
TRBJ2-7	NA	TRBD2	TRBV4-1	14	CASSQGGGSYEQYF	TGCGCCAGCAGCCAAGGCGGGGGCTCCTACGAGCAGTACTTC
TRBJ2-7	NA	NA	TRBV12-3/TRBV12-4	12	CASSQRLYEQYF	TGTGCCAGCAGTCAGCGCCTATACGAGCAGTACTTC
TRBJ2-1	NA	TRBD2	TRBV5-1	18	CASSSGLGPSGSYNEQFF	TGCGCCAGCAGCTCGGGATTGGGGCCTAGCGGGAGCTACAATGAGCAGTTCTTC
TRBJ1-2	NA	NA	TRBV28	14	CASKEMARPYGYTF	TGTGCCAGCAAGGAAATGGCCAGGCCCTATGGCTACACCTTC
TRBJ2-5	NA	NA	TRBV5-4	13	CASSLHPQETQYF	TGTGCCAGCAGCTTGCATCCCCAAGAGACCCAGTACTTC
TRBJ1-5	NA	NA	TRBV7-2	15	CASSRVWGGNQPQHF	TGTGCCAGCAGCCGTGTGTGGGGGGGCAATCAGCCCCAGCATTTT